Detailed here is one T cell receptor beta chain. Antigen unknown. TCRdb keeps only in-frame clones here, not all; method: immunoSEQ multiplex PCR. This table has roughly 18,000 clones, 80% to 90% appearing once. The record originates from a study of T cell clones after liver transplantation. Study in general: Standard immunosuppression, with no induction, continued until 12-24 months after transplant. Tolerance: complete withdrawal held at least one year, liver enzymes staying within twice normal. Points from the study as a whole: In two subjects, few donor cells limited the measurable donor-reactive repertoire. Circulating graft-donor-reactive CD4 TCRbeta sequences fell significantly post-transplant in most of the 8 subjects.

This clonotype originated in a human patient who received a liver transplant. The graft donor may be the source of some T cells. This sample comprised CD8+ T cells from blood, obtained 45 to 46 months after liver transplant.

In DNA, the CDR3 is TGCAGCGCCCCCATCGGAGGCGGAGGCTCCTACAATGAGCAGTTCTTC. Its protein is CSAPIGGGGSYNEQFF. The chain recombines TRBV29-1 with TRBJ2-1; D is perhaps TRBD2 (5 bases). The CDR3 has 16 residues. Trimming cost V 7 bases and J 0 bases, with 19 bases left between them. Germline CDR1 is SQVTM and CDR2 is ANQGSEA.